One and the same sample provided the 16 T cell receptor beta chains below, sequenced in a study of blood T cells in healthy people across ages. Primers used in a second PCR of about 7 to 12 cycles were a sample-barcoded 5' primer and a J-beta primer mix. TCRdb fed the 5' RACE reads into MiXCR, producing one record per CDR3 protein. This table holds 1.5 million to 2 million distinct CDR3 sequences, almost 35% found once. The sample consisted of blood. Receptor source: a young woman in good health.

This clonotype was counted between two and nine times. The chain is built from TRBV13 and TRBJ2-5, with TRBD2 identical over 8 bases. V lost 4 bases, J lost 7 bases, and 14 bases stayed unmatched. Germline CDR1 and CDR2: PRHDT and FYEKMQ (reference sequence). This CDR3 has 16 residues. Here the CDR3 reads CASSSSGGLKSGTQYF. In DNA form, the CDR3 reads TGTGCCAGCAGCTCGAGCGGGGGTCTCAAAAGTGGGACCCAGTACTTC. Full variable domain (outside the CDR3, taken from reference TRBV13 and TRBJ2-5): AAGVIQSPRHLIKEKRETATLKCYPIPRHDTVYWYQQGPGQDPQFLISFYEKMQSDKGSIPDRFSAQQFSDYHSELNMSSLELGDSALYFCASSSSGGLKSGTQYFGPGTRLLVL.

Ten or more counts support this clonotype. The rearrangement links TRBV12-3 or TRBV12-4 to TRBJ2-5; 9 bases match TRBD2. The length of the CDR3 is 16 residues. Losses at the gene ends were 6 bases for V and 3 bases for J; bases not matched to a gene: 11. CDR3 DNA sequence: TGTGCCAGCAGCAAAGTCGAACCTAGCGGGAAAGAGACCCAGTACTTC. As protein: CASSKVEPSGKETQYF.

This chain connects TRBV6-4 to TRBJ2-2; D unclear. CDR1 MRHNA and CDR2 SNTAGT come from the germline V gene. Trimming took 10 bases from V and 5 from J, leaving 11 bases between them. The CDR3 spans 12 residues. The CDR3 coding sequence is TGTGCCACAAAGACAAATACCGGGGAGCTGTTTTTT. This sequence encodes CATKTNTGELFF.

The chain joins TRBV20-1 to TRBJ1-6; perhaps TRBD1 as D (6 bases). The CDR3 covers 17 residues. V lost 0 bases to trimming and J lost 10 bases, with 22 bases between them. Looked up from germline, CDR1 is DFQATT and CDR2 is SNEGSKA (reference sequence). The CDR3 protein is CSARDGGQKPKVSPLHF. In nucleotides, the CDR3 is TGCAGTGCTAGAGATGGGGGGCAGAAACCCAAGGTCTCACCCCTCCACTTT.

The chain joins TRBV9 to TRBJ2-3, with D maybe TRBD1 (6 bases). The germline V gene has CDR1 SGDLS and CDR2 YYNGEE. CDR3 length: 15 residues. V was cut by 0 bases and J by 3 bases, with 11 bases left in between. The CDR3 region is CASSVEGVLTDTQYF. CDR3 nucleotide sequence: TGTGCCAGCAGCGTAGAGGGGGTACTGACAGATACGCAGTATTTT.

The gene calls are TRBV5-4 and TRBJ1-2; the D is unclear. The CDR3 sequence is 13 residues long. Germline V gene sequence: CDR1 SGHNT, CDR2 YYREEE (reference sequence). V was cut by 0 bases and J by 4 bases, with 7 bases left in between. DNA of the CDR3: TGTGCCAGCAGCTTGGCCGGTTGCTATGGCTACACCTTC. It yields the protein CASSLAGCYGYTF.

In its sample, this clonotype was seen many times. J is TRBJ1-1 and V is TRBV5-1, with D perhaps matching TRBD1 (5 bases). V was shortened by 0 bases and J by 2 bases, with 14 bases between the two germline ends. The CDR3 loop spans 16 amino acids. Germline CDR1 is SGHRS and CDR2 is YFSETQ. DNA of the CDR3: TGCGCCAGCAGCTTGGGACTAAGGGGCAGCAACACTGAAGCTTTCTTT. This gives the protein CASSLGLRGSNTEAFF.

Of note for this clonotype: A much more abundant neighbour one base away suggests this may be a read error. The CDR3 DNA sequence: TGTACCACCAGTAGCGGGAGCTACAATGAGCAGTTCTTC. The encoded protein is CTTSSGSYNEQFF. V is TRBV24-1 and J is TRBJ2-1; 9 nucleotides align to TRBD2. In germline, CDR1 is KGHDR, CDR2 SFDVKD. The CDR3 sequence is 13 residues long.

This chain uses TRBV6-2 or TRBV6-3 with TRBJ2-3, with 8 nucleotides matching TRBD2. Unmatched junction bases numbered 6, after V lost 7 bases and J lost 3 bases. Germline CDR1 reads MNHEY; CDR2 reads SVGEGT. This CDR3 spans 14 amino acids. The CDR3 DNA reads TGTGCCAGCAAAGCGGGGGACCAAACAGATACGCAGTATTTT. The encoded protein is CASKAGDQTDTQYF.

V and J are TRBV7-9 and TRBJ2-4; 9 positions match TRBD1. V was pared by 2 bases and J by 0 bases, with 14 bases of the junction left unmatched. Germline loops: CDR1 SEHNR, CDR2 FQNEAQ (reference sequence). This CDR3 comprises 20 residues. CDR3 nucleotide sequence: TGTGCCAGCAGCTTAAAGACAGCGGGACAGGGAATTCTAGCCAAAAACATTCAGTACTTC. This codes for CASSLKTAGQGILAKNIQYF.

The V gene is TRBV20-1, the J gene TRBJ2-5; D might be TRBD2 (6 bases). V was pared by 5 bases and J by 4 bases, with 14 bases between. The CDR3 spans 13 residues. CDR1 is DFQATT, CDR2 SNEGSKA, per germline (reference sequence). CDR3 in DNA: TGCAGTGCTCGAAGCGGGTCGGGAGAGACCCAGTACTTC. This encodes CSARSGSGETQYF.

The chain combines TRBV5-1 with TRBJ2-1; D may correspond to TRBD1 or TRBD2 (7 bases each). The germline gives CDR1 SGHRS, CDR2 YFSETQ. V gave up 4 bases and J gave up 6 bases, with 23 bases separating them. CDR3 size: 17 residues. The CDR3: CASSPGTAASGFNEQFF. CDR3 sequence (DNA): TGCGCCAGCAGCCCCGGGACAGCGGCTAGCGGATTCAATGAGCAGTTCTTC.

A word on this clonotype: Compared with germline, one end of the junction differs, possibly owing to a read error. The chain recombines TRBV10-1 with TRBJ2-1; weak D call: TRBD2 (5 bases). Germline V CDR1 and CDR2: WNHNN, SYGVQD (reference sequence). The CDR3 length is 15 residues. DNA for the CDR3: TGCGCCAGCAGTGAAAGGCTAGCAGCCAGCAATGAGCGGTTCTTC. Translating it yields CASSERLAASNERFF.

J is TRBJ2-3 and V is TRBV9; D is unclear. V was clipped by 0 bases and J by 3 bases, with 11 bases between them. Germline loops: CDR1 SGDLS, CDR2 YYNGEE. The CDR3 loop spans 15 amino acids. CDR3 in DNA: TGTGCCAGCAGCGTAGGAGGACGGCATACAGATACGCAGTATTTT. Protein product: CASSVGGRHTDTQYF.

The chain is built from TRBV6-5 and TRBJ1-5, with D perhaps matching TRBD1 (5 bases). V lost 6 bases, J lost 5 bases, and 14 bases lay in between. Germline loops: CDR1 MNHEY, CDR2 SVGAGI. This CDR3 is 14 amino acids long. CDR3 in amino acids: CASSTGGVHQPQHF. For the CDR3, the DNA is TGTGCCAGCAGCACGGGAGGGGTGCATCAGCCCCAGCATTTT.

This clonotype was found a few times. V and J are TRBV7-3 and TRBJ2-3, with TRBD2 as a possible D gene (6 bases). The germline V gene encodes CDR1 SGHTA and CDR2 FQGTGA. This CDR3 is built from 14 residues. Trimming took 4 bases from V and 3 from J, leaving 11 bases between them. The CDR3 DNA follows: TGTGCCAGCAGCTCCCAGAGCGGGACAGATACGCAGTATTTT. This codes for CASSSQSGTDTQYF. Variable domain in full (rest from reference TRBV7-3 and TRBJ2-3): GAGVSQTPSNKVTEKGKYVELRCDPISGHTALYWYRQSLGQGPEFLIYFQGTGAADDSGLPNDRFFAVRPEGSVSTLKIQRTERGDSAVYLCASSSQSGTDTQYFGPGTRLTVL.